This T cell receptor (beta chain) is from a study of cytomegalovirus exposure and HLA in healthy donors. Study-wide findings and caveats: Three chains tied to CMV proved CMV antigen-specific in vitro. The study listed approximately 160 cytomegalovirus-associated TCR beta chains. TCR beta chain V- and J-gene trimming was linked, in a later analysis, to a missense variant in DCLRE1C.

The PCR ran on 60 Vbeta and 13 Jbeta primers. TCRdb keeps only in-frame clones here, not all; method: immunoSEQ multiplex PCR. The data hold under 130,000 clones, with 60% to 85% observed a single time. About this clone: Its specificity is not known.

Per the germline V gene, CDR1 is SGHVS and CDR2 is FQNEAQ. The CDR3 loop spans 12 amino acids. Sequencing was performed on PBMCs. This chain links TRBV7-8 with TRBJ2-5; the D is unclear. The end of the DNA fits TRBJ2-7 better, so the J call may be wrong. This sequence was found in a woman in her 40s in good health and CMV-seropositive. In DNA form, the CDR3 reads TGTGCCAGCAGCTTACAGGCTTACGAGCAGTACTTC. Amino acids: CASSLQAYEQYF.